This is a list of T cell receptor beta chains from one sample in a study of human thymus T cells. The data were produced by immunoSEQ multiplex PCR, yet TCRdb's version contains in-frame clones alone and is incomplete. In the table there are roughly 77,000 clones, 95% of which are singletons. The material sequenced was thymus tissue. The source is a girl under three years old with a congenital heart defect but otherwise immunologically healthy. CDR3s include the opening cysteine and the closing phenylalanine or tryptophan.

>TRBJ1-1|TRBV25-1
CASSEERGPIIEAFF
>TRBJ2-7|TRBV5-6
CASSFPSVPASGVPYEQYF
>TRBJ2-2|TRBV2
CASSEARTGGGGELFF
>TRBJ2-5|TRBV10-2
CASRSGLAGTNPQYF
>TRBJ2-1|TRBV15
CATSIPLRLGDMENEQFF
>TRBJ2-7|TRBV4-1
CASSPRWFPSYEQYF
>TRBJ2-7|TRBV6-1
CASSKGRSYEQYF
>TRBJ2-2|TRBV6-5
CASSTGVGDTGELFF
>TRBJ2-5|TRBV7-9
CASSGPDRGPQETQYF
>TRBJ1-1|TRBV18
CASSPSGPLRSMNTEAFF
>TRBJ2-7|TRBV21-1
CASSKAQGSLSYEQYF
>TRBJ2-6|TRBV7-2
CASSPAAGLSGANVLTF
>TRBJ2-7|TRBV5-5
CASRPGGSYEQYF
>TRBJ2-3|TRBV5-6
CASSWEVAGEDTQYF
>TRBJ2-3|TRBV5-1
CASSLCGREAPDAYF
>TRBJ1-2|TRBV5-6
CASRMGQIFYGYTF
>TRBJ1-2|TRBV10-3
CAISGRGGGYTF
>TRBJ1-2|TRBV7-9
CASSPHLRYGYTF
>TRBJ1-1|TRBV29-1
CSLGGSSEAFF
>TRBJ1-1|TRBV5-1
CASSFGNCPLNTEAFF